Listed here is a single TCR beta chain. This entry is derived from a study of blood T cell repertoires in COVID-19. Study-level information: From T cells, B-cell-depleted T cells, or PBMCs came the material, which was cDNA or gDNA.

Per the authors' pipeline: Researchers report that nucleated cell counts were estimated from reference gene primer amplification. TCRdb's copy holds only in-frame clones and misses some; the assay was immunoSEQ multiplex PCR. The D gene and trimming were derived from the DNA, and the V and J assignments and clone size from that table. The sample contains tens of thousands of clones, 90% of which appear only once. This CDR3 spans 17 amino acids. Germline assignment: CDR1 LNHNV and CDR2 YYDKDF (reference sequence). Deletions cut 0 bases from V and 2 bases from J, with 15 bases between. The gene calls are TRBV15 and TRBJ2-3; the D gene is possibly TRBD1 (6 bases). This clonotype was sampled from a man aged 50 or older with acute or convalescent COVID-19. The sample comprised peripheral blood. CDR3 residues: CATSRDLAGAPTDTQYF. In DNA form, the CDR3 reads TGTGCCACCAGCAGAGATTTGGCAGGGGCCCCCACAGATACGCAGTATTTT. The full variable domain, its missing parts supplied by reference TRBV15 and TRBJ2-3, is DAMVIQNPRYQVTQFGKPVTLSCSQTLNHNVMYWYQQKSSQAPKLLFHYYDKDFNNEADTPDNFQSRRPNTSFCFLDIRSPGLGDTAMYLCATSRDLAGAPTDTQYFGPGTRLTVL.